This is a list of T cell receptor beta chains from one sample in a study of shared clonotypes between healthy human individuals. Profiling relied on immunoSEQ multiplex PCR, and the TCRdb table lists in-frame clones only, not all of them. This table has 2 million to 2.5 million clones, approximately 90% appearing once. The sequenced sample was naive CD4+ T cells from PBMCs. The receptors originated from a man in his late teens or twenties in good health. Some clones in this sample may be carry-over from other donors' samples. Both conserved end residues are part of each CDR3. A D gene is named only where the DNA matches it firmly. Where a row states a size, it is once, few, many or the class of an expanded clone; other rows omit it.

j_call | d_call | clone_size | v_call | cdr3_aa | cdr3_nt
TRBJ2-1 | . | . | TRBV7-9 | CASSLTPPEQFF | TGTGCCAGCAGCTTAACCCCGCCGGAGCAGTTCTTC
TRBJ2-1 | TRBD2 | . | TRBV18 | CASSNSGLDNEQFF | TGTGCCAGCTCAAATAGTGGACTAGACAATGAGCAGTTCTTC
TRBJ1-1 | . | few | TRBV5-1 | CASSLDRMNTEAFF | TGCGCCAGCAGCTTAGACAGGATGAACACTGAAGCTTTCTTT
TRBJ2-1 | . | . | TRBV6-1 | CASSEVGGLFYNEQFF | TGTGCCAGCAGTGAAGTTGGGGGGCTTTTCTACAATGAGCAGTTCTTC
TRBJ2-1 | TRBD2 | . | TRBV6-5 | CASSLTSGSYNEQFF | TGTGCCAGCAGTCTGACTAGCGGCTCCTACAATGAGCAGTTCTTC
TRBJ2-5 | . | . | TRBV28 | CASSLPELRETQYF | TGTGCCAGCAGTTTACCAGAGTTAAGGGAGACCCAGTACTTC
TRBJ1-3 | . | . | TRBV27 | CASSGQGNTIYF | TGTGCCAGCAGTGGACAGGGAAACACCATATATTTT
TRBJ1-1 | . | . | TRBV10-3 | CAISESAGKDTEAFF | TGTGCCATCAGTGAGTCGGCAGGGAAGGACACTGAAGCTTTCTTT
TRBJ2-5 | . | . | TRBV6-5 | CASHPIHRNQETQYF | TGTGCCAGTCACCCGATACATCGCAACCAAGAGACCCAGTACTTC
TRBJ2-7 | TRBD2 | . | TRBV6-1 | CASGLAGGGYEQYF | TGTGCCAGCGGGCTTGCGGGGGGCGGGTACGAGCAGTACTTC
TRBJ2-7 | . | . | TRBV28 | CASSPTLGAGRQYF | TGTGCCAGCAGCCCAACCCTCGGGGCCGGCAGGCAGTACTTC
TRBJ2-7 | TRBD1 | . | TRBV5-5 | CASSKGSGTGAFYEQYF | TGTGCCAGCAGCAAAGGATCCGGGACAGGGGCCTTCTACGAGCAGTACTTC
TRBJ2-1 | TRBD2 | . | TRBV4-1 | CASSPVGTSDEQFF | TGCGCCAGCAGCCCAGTGGGGACTAGCGATGAGCAGTTCTTC
TRBJ1-5 | . | . | TRBV11-2 | CASSLVGAQPQHF | TGTGCCAGCAGCTTAGTGGGGGCCCAGCCCCAGCATTTT
TRBJ1-1 | . | . | TRBV5-1 | CASGDPGRGGYTEAFF | TGCGCCAGCGGGGACCCGGGGCGGGGCGGGTACACTGAAGCTTTCTTT
TRBJ2-7 | TRBD1 | . | TRBV7-8 | CASSLVGTDYEQYF | TGTGCCAGCAGCTTAGTAGGGACAGACTACGAGCAGTACTTC
TRBJ2-7 | . | . | TRBV7-2 | CASSLRVVDSYEQYF | TGTGCCAGCAGCTTACGAGTTGTAGACTCCTACGAGCAGTACTTC
TRBJ1-3 | . | . | TRBV7-2 | CASSLSGAGNTIYF | TGTGCCAGCAGCTTAAGTGGTGCTGGAAACACCATATATTTT
TRBJ2-1 | TRBD2 | . | TRBV7-9 | CASSLLGRYNEQFF | TGTGCCAGCAGCTTACTCGGGAGGTACAATGAGCAGTTCTTC
TRBJ2-3 | . | . | TRBV7-3 | CASSIGVATDTQYF | TGTGCCAGCAGCATAGGAGTAGCCACAGATACGCAGTATTTT
TRBJ1-1 | TRBD1 | . | TRBV18 | CASSQNQGARDTEAFF | TGTGCCAGCTCCCAAAATCAGGGGGCGAGGGACACTGAAGCTTTCTTT
TRBJ2-7 | TRBD1 | once | TRBV5-1 | CASSWGQTIYEQYF | TGCGCCAGCAGCTGGGGACAGACTATCTACGAGCAGTACTTC
TRBJ2-3 | . | . | TRBV5-1 | CASSPAVETDTQYF | TGCGCCAGCAGCCCTGCCGTAGAGACAGATACGCAGTATTTT
TRBJ2-7 | . | . | TRBV4-1 | CASSQEGRKGAYEQYF | TGCGCCAGCAGTCAAGAGGGGCGGAAGGGGGCCTACGAGCAGTACTTC
TRBJ1-2 | . | . | TRBV9 | CASSVLVGYGYTF | TGTGCCAGCAGCGTCTTGGTCGGGTATGGCTACACCTTC
TRBJ2-5 | . | . | TRBV18 | CASSPLGAETQYF | TGTGCCAGCTCACCCCTCGGGGCAGAGACCCAGTACTTC
TRBJ2-1 | . | . | TRBV2 | CASSTHTSEQFF | TGTGCCAGCAGTACCCACACGAGCGAGCAGTTCTTC
TRBJ1-4 | . | . | TRBV2 | CASRGAVTGEKLFF | TGTGCCAGCAGGGGGGCGGTTACTGGAGAAAAACTGTTTTTT
TRBJ2-4 | . | . | TRBV30 | CAWSPGTKLNIQYF | TGTGCCTGGAGCCCTGGGACCAAGTTAAACATTCAGTACTTC
TRBJ2-1 | . | . | TRBV28 | CASSYGGALYNEQFF | TGTGCCAGCAGTTATGGGGGGGCCCTCTACAATGAGCAGTTCTTC
TRBJ2-7 | TRBD1 | . | TRBV10-3 | CAISERTGYEQYF | TGTGCCATCAGTGAGAGGACAGGCTACGAGCAGTACTTC
TRBJ2-3 | . | . | TRBV29-1 | CSVGPTGNTDTQYF | TGCAGCGTTGGACCAACAGGGAACACAGATACGCAGTATTTT
TRBJ1-1 | . | . | TRBV6-5 | CASSYSEGNTEAFF | TGTGCCAGCAGTTACTCGGAGGGGAACACTGAAGCTTTCTTT
TRBJ1-5 | . | . | TRBV28 | CASSPVDQPQHF | TGTGCCAGCAGTCCCGTCGATCAGCCCCAGCATTTT
TRBJ2-1 | TRBD1 | . | TRBV29-1 | CSVNRGTGYNEQFF | TGCAGCGTTAACAGGGGGACGGGATACAATGAGCAGTTCTTC
TRBJ2-7 | . | . | TRBV10-3 | CAISESYDPSYEQYF | TGTGCCATCAGTGAGTCGTACGACCCCTCCTACGAGCAGTACTTC
TRBJ1-1 | . | . | TRBV6-1 | CASSEVLGTEAFF | TGTGCCAGCAGTGAAGTCTTGGGAACTGAAGCTTTCTTT
TRBJ2-5 | . | once | TRBV14 | CASSQESPPGRVKTQYF | TGTGCCAGCAGCCAAGAAAGCCCACCAGGCCGCGTGAAGACCCAGTACTTC
TRBJ1-1 | TRBD1 | few | TRBV30 | CAWDYGQATNTEAFF | TGTGCCTGGGACTACGGACAGGCGACGAACACTGAAGCTTTCTTT
TRBJ1-2 | . | . | TRBV7-9 | CASRHTAGRVVGGYTF | TGTGCCAGCAGACATACCGCAGGGCGTGTTGTTGGTGGCTACACCTTC
TRBJ1-5 | TRBD1 | few | TRBV6-1 | CASRPTGPGQPQHF | TGTGCCAGCAGACCGACAGGGCCTGGACAGCCCCAGCATTTT
TRBJ1-2 | TRBD1 | . | TRBV2 | CASSERQGSSEGYTF | TGTGCCAGCAGTGAAAGACAGGGAAGCTCGGAGGGCTACACCTTC
TRBJ1-1 | . | . | TRBV11-2 | CASSFGDSTEAFF | TGTGCCAGCAGCTTCGGGGATAGCACTGAAGCTTTCTTT
TRBJ2-7 | TRBD1 | . | TRBV7-8 | CASSSQGVRGEQYF | TGTGCCAGCAGCTCACAGGGGGTAAGAGGCGAGCAGTACTTC
TRBJ1-1 | . | . | TRBV18 | CASSPDLWQLNTEAFF | TGTGCCAGCTCACCAGATTTGTGGCAGCTGAACACTGAAGCTTTCTTT
TRBJ1-5 | . | . | TRBV7-8 | CASSPGTRNQPQHF | TGTGCCAGCAGCCCCGGGACTAGAAATCAGCCCCAGCATTTT
TRBJ2-5 | . | . | TRBV6-5 | CASTETGTRTQYF | TGTGCCAGCACAGAGACCGGGACAAGGACCCAGTACTTC
TRBJ2-7 | . | once | TRBV5-5 | CASSLVPGRNEQYF | TGTGCCAGCAGCTTGGTGCCGGGCAGGAACGAGCAGTACTTC
TRBJ2-1 | . | . | TRBV2 | CASRVNVDGGEQFF | TGTGCCAGCAGGGTAAACGTCGATGGGGGTGAGCAGTTCTTC
TRBJ2-1 | TRBD2 | . | TRBV5-1 | CASSSSGSYNEQFF | TGCGCCAGCAGCTCTAGCGGATCCTACAATGAGCAGTTCTTC
TRBJ1-3 | TRBD1 | few | TRBV9 | CASSGRTGSGNTIYF | TGTGCCAGCAGCGGACGGACAGGGTCTGGAAACACCATATATTTT
TRBJ2-5 | TRBD1 | . | TRBV11-2 | CASSLGRTGNQETQYF | TGTGCCAGCAGCTTAGGCCGGACAGGGAATCAAGAGACCCAGTACTTC
TRBJ2-2 | . | . | TRBV15 | CATSRDQVPGELFF | TGTGCCACCAGCAGAGATCAGGTCCCCGGGGAGCTGTTTTTT
TRBJ2-5 | . | . | TRBV15 | CATSRVGAGWETQYF | TGTGCCACCAGCAGAGTAGGGGCAGGTTGGGAGACCCAGTACTTC
TRBJ2-7 | . | . | TRBV5-6 | CASSLTGKAYEQYF | TGTGCCAGCAGCTTGACAGGGAAAGCCTACGAGCAGTACTTC
TRBJ2-3 | . | . | TRBV5-6 | CASSHSDGRMEFFGQYF | TGTGCCAGCAGCCACTCCGATGGGAGAATGGAATTCTTCGGGCAGTATTTT
TRBJ2-3 | . | . | TRBV7-9 | CASSRGSTDTQYF | TGTGCCAGCAGCCGGGGGTCGACAGATACGCAGTATTTT